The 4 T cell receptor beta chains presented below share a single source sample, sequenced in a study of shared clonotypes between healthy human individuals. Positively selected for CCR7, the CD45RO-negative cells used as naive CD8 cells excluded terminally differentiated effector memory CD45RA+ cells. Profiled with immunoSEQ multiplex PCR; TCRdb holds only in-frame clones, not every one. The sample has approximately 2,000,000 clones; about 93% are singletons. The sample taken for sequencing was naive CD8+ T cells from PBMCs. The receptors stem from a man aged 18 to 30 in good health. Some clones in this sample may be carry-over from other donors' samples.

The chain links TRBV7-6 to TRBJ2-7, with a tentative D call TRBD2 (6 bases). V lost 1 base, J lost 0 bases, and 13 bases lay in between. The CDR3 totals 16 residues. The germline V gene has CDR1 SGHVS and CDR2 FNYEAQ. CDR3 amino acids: CASSLGRSGGSYEQYF. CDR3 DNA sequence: TGTGCCAGCAGCTTAGGGCGTAGCGGAGGCTCCTACGAGCAGTACTTC.

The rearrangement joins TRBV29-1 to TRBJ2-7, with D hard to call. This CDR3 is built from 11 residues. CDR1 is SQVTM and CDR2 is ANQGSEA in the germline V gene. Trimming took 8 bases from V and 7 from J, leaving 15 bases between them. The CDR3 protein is CSFQGVIEQYF. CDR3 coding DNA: TGCAGCTTCCAAGGAGTGATTGAGCAGTACTTC.

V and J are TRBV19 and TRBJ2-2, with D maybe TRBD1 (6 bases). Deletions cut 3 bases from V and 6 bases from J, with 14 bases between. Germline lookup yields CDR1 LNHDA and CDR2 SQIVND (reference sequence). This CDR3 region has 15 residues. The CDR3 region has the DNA TGTGCCAGTAGTATGTACAGGGTAGGGGCCGGGGAGCTGTTTTTT. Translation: CASSMYRVGAGELFF.

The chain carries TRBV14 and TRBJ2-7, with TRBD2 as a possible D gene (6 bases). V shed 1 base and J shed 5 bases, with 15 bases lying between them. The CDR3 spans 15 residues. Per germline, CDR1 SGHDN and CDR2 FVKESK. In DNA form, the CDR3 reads TGTGCCAGCAGCCAAGGTCTAGCGTCGGTCAACGAGCAGTACTTC. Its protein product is CASSQGLASVNEQYF.